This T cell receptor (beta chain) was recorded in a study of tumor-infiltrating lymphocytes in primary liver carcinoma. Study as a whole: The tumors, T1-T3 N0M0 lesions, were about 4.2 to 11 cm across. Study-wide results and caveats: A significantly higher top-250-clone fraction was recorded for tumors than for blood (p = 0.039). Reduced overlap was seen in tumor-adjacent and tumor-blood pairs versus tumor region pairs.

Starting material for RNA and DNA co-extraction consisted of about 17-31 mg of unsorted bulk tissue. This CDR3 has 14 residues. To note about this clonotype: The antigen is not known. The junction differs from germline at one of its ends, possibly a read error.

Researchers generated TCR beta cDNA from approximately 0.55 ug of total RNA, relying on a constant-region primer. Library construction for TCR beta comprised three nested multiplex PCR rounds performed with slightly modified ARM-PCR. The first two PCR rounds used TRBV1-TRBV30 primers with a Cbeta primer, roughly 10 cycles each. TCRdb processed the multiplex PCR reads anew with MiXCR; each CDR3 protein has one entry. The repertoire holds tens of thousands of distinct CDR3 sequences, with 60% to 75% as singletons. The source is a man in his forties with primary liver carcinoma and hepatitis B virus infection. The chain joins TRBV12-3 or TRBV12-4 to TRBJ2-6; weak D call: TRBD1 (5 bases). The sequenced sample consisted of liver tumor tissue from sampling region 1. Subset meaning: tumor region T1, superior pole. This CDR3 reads CASSCSTGANVLTF. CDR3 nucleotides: TGTGCCAGCAGTTGTAGCACTGGGGCCAACGTCCTGACCTTC.